These 3 T cell receptor beta chains were all obtained from the same sample, sequenced in a study of CD8+CD57+ T cells in acquired aplastic anemia. Template material for TCR beta VDJ and CDR3 profiling consisted of genomic DNA. TCRdb ran MiXCR on the reads and lists one entry per CDR3 protein. The top ten clones hold roughly 50% of a sample with more than 150,000 distinct CDR3 sequences, 50% to 75% of them seen once. Sequenced: sorted CD4+, CD8+, or CD8+CD57+ T cells (not recorded which) from PBMCs. The source is a human donor with severe aplastic anemia or a healthy control (not recorded which).

In regard to this clonotype: Given the absence of the conserved phenylalanine or tryptophan at the CDR3 end, a read error is likely. This sequence joins TRBV25-1 and TRBJ2-1, with TRBD1 matching 10 bases. The germline CDR1 and CDR2 sequences are MGHDK and SYGVNS. CDR3 size: 15 residues. The V and J ends lost 9 bases and 5 bases, in that order; junction bases with no gene match: 10. The CDR3 loop reads CARSTRDRGDNEQFL. The CDR3, as DNA: TGTGCCAGATCGACCCGGGACAGGGGAGACAATGAGCAGTTCTTA.

This sequence joins TRBV7-9 and TRBJ2-3, with 8 bases matching TRBD2. Germline V CDR1 and CDR2: SEHNR, FQNEAQ (reference sequence). V shed 0 bases and J 5 bases; nucleotides not matched to a gene: 10. This CDR3 spans 17 amino acids. The CDR3 here is CASSLAYGGGTLDTQYF. Here the CDR3 DNA reads TGTGCCAGCAGCTTAGCGTACGGCGGGGGGACGCTAGATACGCAGTATTTT.

The chain combines TRBV20-1 with TRBJ2-2; TRBD2 matches at 13 bases. Germline V gene lookup returns CDR1 DFQATT and CDR2 SNEGSKA (reference sequence). The CDR3 is made up of 15 amino acids. V lost 6 bases and J lost 5; bases outside the gene matches: 6. The CDR3 DNA sequence: TGCAGTGCAACTAGCGGGAGGGGACGAACCGGGGAGCTGTTTTTT. Its translation is CSATSGRGRTGELFF.